Listed here are 5 T cell receptor beta chains from one sample, sequenced in a study of blood T cell repertoires in COVID-19. This table comes from immunoSEQ multiplex PCR, and its TCRdb copy is limited to in-frame clones, with some not included. There are fewer than 250,000 clones in the sample; approximately 80% occur only once, and 0.9% to 0.95% lies in the top ten. Source material: peripheral blood. All receptors come from a man in his fifties or sixties with COVID-19, enrolled during active disease.

The V gene is TRBV20-1, the J gene TRBJ1-5; D ambiguous. V lost 3 bases and J 1 base, leaving 10 bases between the germline ends. Germline V lookup: CDR1 DFQATT, CDR2 SNEGSKA (reference sequence). This CDR3 contains 14 residues. As DNA, the CDR3 is TGCAGTGCTAGTGGAGGCGGGAGCAATCAGCCCCAGCATTTT. Its translation is CSASGGGSNQPQHF.

The rearrangement joins TRBV7-9 to TRBJ1-1; maybe TRBD1 (6 bases). Germline assignment: CDR1 SEHNR and CDR2 FQNEAQ (reference sequence). This CDR3 spans 14 amino acids. V shed 0 bases and J shed 4 bases, with 9 bases lying between them. In DNA form, the CDR3 reads TGTGCCAGCAGCTTAGCCCGGACAGCCACTGAAGCTTTCTTT. Its translation is CASSLARTATEAFF.

The chain links TRBV28 to TRBJ1-5; D remains ambiguous. V lost 5 bases to trimming and J lost 7 bases, with 9 bases between them. Germline V gene sequence: CDR1 MDHEN, CDR2 SYDVKM. This CDR3 has 12 residues. DNA of the CDR3: TGTGCCAGCAGTCCCTCGGTCCAGCCCCAGCATTTT. This encodes CASSPSVQPQHF.

The genes are TRBV19 and TRBJ2-7, with D perhaps TRBD2 (7 bases). CDR1 is LNHDA and CDR2 is SQIVND in the germline V gene (reference sequence). Trimming stripped 5 bases from V and 1 base from J, with 18 bases between. This CDR3 is 16 amino acids long. The CDR3, as DNA: TGTGCCAGTAGTTCCATCGGGGGGCAGCGGTCCTACGAGCAGTACTTC. This codes for CASSSIGGQRSYEQYF.

V usage is TRBV18 and J usage is TRBJ1-4; the D gene is possibly TRBD1 (6 bases). The germline V gene encodes CDR1 KGHSH and CDR2 LQKENI. Trimming took off 2 bases at V and 12 bases at J, with 13 bases between the two ends. The CDR3 sequence is 13 residues long. DNA of the CDR3: TGTGCCAGCTCACCAGGGGCAGGGGACGAACTGTTTTTT. Translated: CASSPGAGDELFF.